This T cell receptor (beta chain) was observed in a study of OX40 agonist ivuxolimab in advanced cancers. About the study as a whole: Ivuxolimab was a fully human IgG2 agonistic monoclonal antibody targeting the costimulatory receptor OX40 (CD134). Intravenous ivuxolimab was administered to patients every 2 weeks at six dose levels: 0.01, 0.1, 0.3, 1.5, 3 and 10 mg/kg. Among the roughly 50 dose-escalation patients, approximately 20 had hepatocellular carcinoma, around 15 melanoma, 9 renal cell carcinoma and 9 head and neck cancer. In the dose-escalation cohort, around four fifths of patients were male, and the mean age was around 60 years, with a range of roughly 20 to 85. Patients were allowed to have had prior anti-PD-1, anti-PD-L1 or anti-CTLA-4 therapy, and approximately 37% of the dose-escalation patients had been treated with checkpoint inhibitors. Partial responses were achieved by three dose-escalation patients, of whom one had hepatocellular carcinoma and two had cutaneous melanoma. Peripheral TCRbeta sequencing was intended to test whether TCR sequence diversity was altered and clonal T-cell expansion was caused by ivuxolimab. The paper reports the monotherapy dose-escalation portion (N of about 47 patients) of the phase I ivuxolimab trial.

From the germline V gene, CDR1 is MDHEN and CDR2 is SYDVKM. Trimming removed 2 bases from V and 4 bases from J, leaving 8 bases between the germline ends. There are 13 amino acids in the CDR3, from cysteine to phenylalanine inclusive. The CDR3 DNA has 39 bases and is translated from base 1. To sequence the TCRbeta CDR3 region, genomic DNA was isolated from the sorted cells. The immunoSEQ Assay was used for sequencing of TCRbeta CDR3 regions. The table comes from immuneACCESS by way of TCRdb, which keeps in-frame sequences with V and J called. Part of the clones is missing from these tables; in studies checked, under half for an unresolved V gene and the rest for unknown reasons. Across this sample there are approximately 60,000 clones, with approximately 91% seen only once. The biggest ten clones account for 5.5% to 8.5% of the sample. Study-level results and caveats: At doses of 0.1 to 3.0 mg/kg, clonal expansion of both CD4+ and CD8+ blood T cells was observed from baseline to week 6. Low levels of normalized T-cell clonal expansion were also seen in some patients who did not respond. Partial responders in the 0.1-3.0 mg/kg groups had among the lowest normalized peripheral clonal expansion, especially among CD8+ T cells. The antigen specificity of the peripheral T cells that underwent clonal expansion was not determined. After ivuxolimab, CD8+ T cells had more expanded clones than CD4+ T cells on average.

This clone was seen more than once but under ten times. Its antigen is still unknown. The record has no base qualities; no much larger clone is one base away. The trial excluded patients who had a history of autoimmune disease or were on systemic immunosuppression. Peripheral blood for TCR sequencing was collected from all dose cohorts at baseline, on cycle 4 day 1, and on cycle 7 day 1. The samples were drawn from a first-in-human, open-label, multicenter phase I dose-escalation trial of ivuxolimab. Adults with locally advanced or metastatic head and neck squamous cell, hepatocellular, melanoma or renal cell carcinoma were enrolled in the trial. Before TCR sequencing, CD4+ T cells and CD8+ T cells from peripheral blood were sorted into separate populations.

Sample: CD4+ or CD8+ T cells sorted from blood, taken in a trial of the OX40 agonist ivuxolimab. The chain employs TRBV28 and TRBJ1-2, with the D gene uncertain. This receptor was taken from an adult with an advanced solid tumor such as melanoma, head and neck, liver or kidney cancer. The encoded CDR3 is CASSLLRSYGYTF. The nucleotides read TGTGCCAGCAGTTTACTCAGGAGCTATGGCTACACCTTC.